Below, 4 T cell receptor beta chains from the same sample are listed, as sequenced in a study of T cell responses to AZD1222 COVID-19 vaccine. Here immunoSEQ multiplex PCR was the method, and the copy in TCRdb shows in-frame clones only, minus some. This sample has some 64,000 clones, with roughly 80% found just once. The source material was peripheral blood, sampled on day 0 of AZD1222 vaccination. The receptors come from an adult in good health.

This clone has a handful of counts. The chain employs TRBV6-2 or TRBV6-3 and TRBJ1-5; D ambiguous. This CDR3 is built from 15 residues. Deletions cut 0 bases from V and 3 bases from J, with 9 bases between. Germline loops: CDR1 MNHEY, CDR2 SVGEGT. In DNA, the CDR3 is TGTGCCAGCAGTTACTCGGTCACAACCAATCAGCCCCAGCATTTT. Translation gives CASSYSVTTNQPQHF.

The chain links TRBV3-1 (or the pseudogene TRBV3-2) to TRBJ1-3; D gene unclear. V lost 1 base to trimming and J lost 0 bases, with 10 bases between them. The V gene's germline CDR1 is LGHDT and CDR2 YNNKEL (reference sequence). The CDR3 contains 16 residues. The CDR3, as DNA: TGTGCCAGCAGCCAAGGTAGCGCCTCCTCTGGAAACACCATATATTTT. This codes for CASSQGSASSGNTIYF.

The genes are TRBV12-3 or TRBV12-4 and TRBJ2-2; a possible D gene is TRBD2 (6 bases). The CDR3 is made up of 12 amino acids. Trimming took off 5 bases at V and 8 bases at J, with 9 bases between the two ends. Here the CDR3 DNA reads TGTGCCAGCAGTCAAGGAGGGGGGGAGCTGTTTTTT. This translates into CASSQGGGELFF.

The rearrangement links TRBV11-3 to TRBJ1-3, with D perhaps matching TRBD1 (5 bases). The CDR3 covers 19 residues. Germline CDR1 reads SGHNT; CDR2 reads YENEEA. V was cut by 2 bases and J by 4 bases, with 24 bases left in between. CDR3 sequence (DNA): TGTGCCAGCAGCTTAAAACGGCGGCTGGGGGACGAAGCGGGAAACACCATATATTTT. Amino acids: CASSLKRRLGDEAGNTIYF.